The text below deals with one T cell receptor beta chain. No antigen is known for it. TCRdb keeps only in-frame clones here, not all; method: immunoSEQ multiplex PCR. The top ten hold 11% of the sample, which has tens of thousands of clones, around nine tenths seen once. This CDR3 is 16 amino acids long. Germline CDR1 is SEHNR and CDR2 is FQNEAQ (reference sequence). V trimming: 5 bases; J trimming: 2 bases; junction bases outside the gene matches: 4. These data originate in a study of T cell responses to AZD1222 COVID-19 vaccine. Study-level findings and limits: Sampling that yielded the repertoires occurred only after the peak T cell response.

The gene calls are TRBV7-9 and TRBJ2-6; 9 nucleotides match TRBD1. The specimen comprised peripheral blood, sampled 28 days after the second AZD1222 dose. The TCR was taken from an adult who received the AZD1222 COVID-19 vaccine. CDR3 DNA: TGTGCCAGCAGCCGGAGACAGGGGGCTGGGGCCAACGTCCTGACTTTC. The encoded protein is CASSRRQGAGANVLTF.